Presented here are 9 T cell receptor beta chains from one specimen sequenced in a study of blood T cell repertoires in COVID-19. Measured with immunoSEQ multiplex PCR; TCRdb has only the in-frame clones, and not every one. The sample records some 74,000 clones, 88% being singletons. Specimen: peripheral blood. The receptors were sampled from an elderly woman with acute or convalescent COVID-19.

The J gene is TRBJ2-7, the V gene TRBV7-2; D gene ambiguous. Between the trimmed V and J ends, which lost 2 bases and 5 bases, there was a span of 7 bases. Germline V lookup: CDR1 SGHTA, CDR2 FQGNSA. The CDR3 has 12 amino acids. CDR3 protein: CASSLIFNEQYF. The CDR3 DNA reads TGTGCCAGCAGCTTAATTTTCAACGAGCAGTACTTC.

This chain uses TRBV2 with TRBJ2-2; TRBD1 matches 7 bases. With V trimmed by 4 bases and J by 4 bases, 6 bases remained unmatched. Looked up from germline, CDR1 is SNHLY and CDR2 is FYNNEI. The CDR3 contains 15 residues. DNA of the CDR3: TGTGCCAGCAGTGCCCTGGCAGGGGGCACCGGGGAGCTGTTTTTT. Translation gives CASSALAGGTGELFF.

This clone was detected a few times. The J gene is TRBJ2-2, the V gene TRBV7-8, with 8 bases lining up with TRBD1. The CDR3 is 15 residues long. Germline assignment: CDR1 SGHVS and CDR2 FQNEAQ. Losses at the gene ends were 1 base for V and 7 bases for J; bases not matched to a gene: 5. The CDR3: CASSLGQGAGGELFF. DNA for the CDR3: TGTGCCAGCAGCTTAGGGCAGGGGGCTGGCGGGGAGCTGTTTTTT.

This clone has only one observation. The V and J genes are TRBV4-1 and TRBJ1-2, with D possibly being TRBD1 (6 bases). The CDR3 has 14 amino acids. The germline gives CDR1 MGHRA, CDR2 YSYEKL. Trimming shortened V by 0 bases and J by 3 bases, and 8 bases separated the two germline ends. CDR3 nucleotide sequence: TGCGCCAGCAGCCAAGAATACAGGGACTATGGCTACACCTTC. Protein: CASSQEYRDYGYTF.

This clone occurred a few times. V gene TRBV6-6 combines with J gene TRBJ1-1; D is possibly TRBD1 (5 bases). With 2 bases removed from V and 5 bases from J, the gap between germline ends came to 9 bases. This CDR3 region has 13 residues. Germline CDR1 and CDR2: MNHNY and SVGAGI (reference sequence). The CDR3 loop reads CASSYDRVTEAFF. CDR3 nucleotide sequence: TGTGCCAGCAGTTACGACAGAGTGACTGAAGCTTTCTTT.

This chain connects TRBV27 to TRBJ1-2; 8 bases agree with TRBD1. Trimming took 2 bases from V and 3 from J; bases not matched to a gene: 5. Germline lookup yields CDR1 MNHEY and CDR2 SMNVEV (reference sequence). The CDR3 has 15 amino acids. This chain's CDR3 is CASSLDRGAYYGYTF. The DNA of the CDR3 is TGTGCCAGCAGTTTAGACAGGGGCGCCTACTATGGCTACACCTTC.

The chain uses TRBV6-1 and TRBJ2-1, with D uncertain. This CDR3 comprises 12 residues. Per the germline V gene, CDR1 is MNHNS and CDR2 is SASEGT. V lost 2 bases and J 8 bases, leaving 7 bases between the germline ends. The CDR3 coding sequence is TGTGCCAGCAGTGAACTCCCCCATGAGCAGTTCTTC. This translates into CASSELPHEQFF.

This chain links TRBV4-2 with TRBJ1-6; weak D call: TRBD1 (6 bases). The germline V gene has CDR1 LGHNA and CDR2 YNFKEQ. V was shortened by 0 bases and J by 5 bases, with 8 bases between the two germline ends. This CDR3 comprises 15 residues. The CDR3 region is CASSQDWTDNSPLHF. The CDR3 DNA sequence: TGTGCCAGCAGCCAAGACTGGACAGATAATTCACCCCTCCACTTT.

In nucleotides, the CDR3 is TGTGCCAGCAGCGGCGGTTACAATGAGCAGTTCTTC. Protein: CASSGGYNEQFF. This chain connects TRBV6-2 or TRBV6-3 to TRBJ2-1, with no clear D. Germline CDR1 and CDR2: MNHEY and SVGEGT. Trimming shortened V by 6 bases and J by 4 bases, and 7 bases separated the two germline ends. The CDR3 extends over 12 amino acids.